Below, one T cell receptor beta chain is given with its context. This may be a read error: a much more frequent sequence differs by one nucleotide. Lacking the conserved final phenylalanine or tryptophan, this CDR3 likely reflects a read error. The record originates from a study of blood T cells in healthy people across ages. The CDR3 loop spans 14 amino acids. Germline assignment: CDR1 WNHNN and CDR2 SYGVQD (reference sequence). Trimming removed 5 bases from V and 2 bases from J; junction bases left unmatched: 2. A second PCR of 7 to 11 cycles used a sample-barcoded 5' primer and a J-beta primer mix. One entry per CDR3 protein results from TCRdb running MiXCR on the 5' RACE reads. Counted here are about 1.6 million distinct CDR3 sequences, about 31% occurring once; the ten biggest clones make up roughly 10%.

This TCR came from a woman aged 30 to 39 in good health. V gene TRBV10-1 combines with J gene TRBJ2-3; TRBD2 agrees at 9 bases. The sequenced sample was blood. The CDR3 region has the DNA TGCGCCAGCAGTCTAGCGGGGACCACAGATACGCAGTATTGT. Translated, it gives CASSLAGTTDTQYC.